The sample holds a few counts of the clone carrying this T cell receptor (beta chain). Its antigen is undetermined. This entry is derived from a study of beta chain features in type 1 diabetes. General study findings and limits: A potential influence of HLA type upon TCRB rearrangement remained unresolved herein. Type 1 diabetes patients showed a moderate but significant shortening of TCRB CDR3s in all four CD4+ subsets.

The CDR3 has 12 amino acids. V was pared by 6 bases and J by 2 bases, with 2 bases between. Germline V gene sequence: CDR1 MNHEY, CDR2 SVGAGI. All sorted populations exceeded 95% purity. Expressed TCRB transcripts were sequenced after all isolated RNA was converted to cDNA. Produced via immunoSEQ multiplex PCR; TCRdb's table is partial and in-frame only. The table records approximately 600,000 clones, 9.5% to 15% of them present only once. The sample taken for sequencing was naive CD4+ T cells from blood. V usage is TRBV6-5 and J usage is TRBJ2-6; the D is unclear. This TCR was sampled from a man under 40 with type 1 diabetes. CDR3: CASRAGANVLTF. The CDR3 DNA is TGTGCCAGCAGGGCTGGGGCCAACGTCCTGACTTTC.